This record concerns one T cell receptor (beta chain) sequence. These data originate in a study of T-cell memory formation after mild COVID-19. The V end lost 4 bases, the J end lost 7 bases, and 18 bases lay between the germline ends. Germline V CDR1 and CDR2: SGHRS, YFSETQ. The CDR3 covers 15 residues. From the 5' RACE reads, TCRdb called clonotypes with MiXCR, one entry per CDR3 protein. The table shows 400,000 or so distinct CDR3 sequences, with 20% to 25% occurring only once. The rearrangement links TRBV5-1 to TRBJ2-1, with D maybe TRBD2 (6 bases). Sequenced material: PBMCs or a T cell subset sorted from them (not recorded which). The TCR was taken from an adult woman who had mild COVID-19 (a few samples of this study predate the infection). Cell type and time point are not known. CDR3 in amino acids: CASSRRQSGGNEQFF. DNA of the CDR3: TGCGCCAGCAGCCGCAGACAATCCGGGGGAAATGAGCAGTTCTTC.